These T cell receptor beta chains were read from a single sample in a study of T cell responses to AZD1222 COVID-19 vaccine. Repertoires were generated with immunoSEQ multiplex PCR, while TCRdb's copy carries only in-frame clones and drops some. The repertoire holds 95,000 to 150,000 clones, with 92% as singletons. Sequences were derived from peripheral blood, sampled on day 0 of AZD1222 vaccination. The source of these receptors is an adult in good health. CDR3s include the opening cysteine and the closing phenylalanine or tryptophan. A D gene is named only where the DNA matches it firmly. Not all rows give a size; the values are once, few, many and, for expanded clones, a class.

v_gene	abundance	len	j_gene	d_gene	CDR3nt	CDR3aa
TRBV13	NA	19	TRBJ2-1	NA	TGTGCCAGCAACCCCCAAGTGAGGGTTTCGGGTGTGGCCCAAAATGAGCAGTTCTTC	CASNPQVRVSGVAQNEQFF
TRBV7-2	NA	14	TRBJ2-4	NA	TGTGCCAGCGAGCCCGGGCTAGCCAAAAACATTCAGTACTTC	CASEPGLAKNIQYF
TRBV11-1	NA	15	TRBJ1-1	NA	TGTGCCAGCAGCTTAGCCGTGGGGGCCGTCACTGAAGCTTTCTTT	CASSLAVGAVTEAFF
TRBV19	NA	14	TRBJ1-1	NA	TGTGCCAGTACACAGGGTTTGGTGAACACTGAAGCTTTCTTT	CASTQGLVNTEAFF
TRBV3-1/TRBV3-2	NA	13	TRBJ1-2	NA	TGTGCCAGCAGCCCCAGGGGAAACTATGGCTACACCTTC	CASSPRGNYGYTF
TRBV7-2	few	16	TRBJ1-5	TRBD1	TGTGCCAGCAGCCTGTCACAGGGGGCGTACAATCAGCCCCAGCATTTT	CASSLSQGAYNQPQHF
TRBV7-2	few	16	TRBJ1-6	NA	TGTGCCAGCAGCTTAGCGTGGACAGATTATAATTCACCCCTCCACTTT	CASSLAWTDYNSPLHF
TRBV11-2	NA	14	TRBJ2-2	NA	TGTGCCAGCAGCTCGGGCGTATACCCCGGGGAGCTGTTTTTT	CASSSGVYPGELFF
TRBV5-4	NA	16	TRBJ2-5	TRBD2	TGTGCCAGCAGCTTCGGGGGTAGCGGGACTGGAGAGACCCAGTACTTC	CASSFGGSGTGETQYF
TRBV30	once	16	TRBJ2-5	NA	TGTGCCTGGACGTATGGGGGGGCCGACGTGAAGGAGACCCAGTACTTC	CAWTYGGADVKETQYF
TRBV18	NA	14	TRBJ1-1	NA	TGTGCCAGCTCACCGGGCAGGGCGAACACTGAAGCTTTCTTT	CASSPGRANTEAFF
TRBV5-6	NA	14	TRBJ1-2	NA	TGTGCCAGCAGCAAAAGTTCCCATACGGGAGGCTACACCTTC	CASSKSSHTGGYTF
TRBV6-5	NA	16	TRBJ1-3	NA	TGTGCCAGCAGTTCCTTCCTTCGGGGGGCTGGAAACACCATATATTTT	CASSSFLRGAGNTIYF
TRBV5-1	NA	12	TRBJ1-2	NA	TGCGCCAGCAGCTTGGCCGGGGATGGCTACACCTTC	CASSLAGDGYTF
TRBV6-5	NA	14	TRBJ1-2	NA	TGTGCCAGCAGTTACTCACCCTCCCGTTATGGCTACACCTTC	CASSYSPSRYGYTF
TRBV3-1/TRBV3-2	NA	16	TRBJ2-5	NA	TGTGCCAGCAGCCAAGGTAGTCGGGTCCGGGGAGAGACCCAGTACTTC	CASSQGSRVRGETQYF
TRBV21-1	NA	16	TRBJ1-4	NA	TGTGCCAGCAGCAAAGAGATAACCCGAACTAATGAAAAACTGTTTTTT	CASSKEITRTNEKLFF
TRBV3-1/TRBV3-2	NA	14	TRBJ2-3	TRBD1	TGTGCCAGCAGCAAGGGACAGGGCACAGATACGCAGTATTTT	CASSKGQGTDTQYF
TRBV3-1/TRBV3-2	NA	15	TRBJ1-6	NA	TGTGCCAGCAGCCAGAACAGCGGCTATAATTCACCCCTCCACTTT	CASSQNSGYNSPLHF
TRBV19	NA	14	TRBJ2-7	NA	TGTGCCAGTAGTGTACCGGGACCCCGCGGCGAGCAGTACTTC	CASSVPGPRGEQYF
TRBV5-8	NA	14	TRBJ2-7	NA	TGTGCCAGCAGCCCACGCACCGTCCGCGGCGAGCAGTACTTC	CASSPRTVRGEQYF
TRBV6-5	NA	16	TRBJ2-1	TRBD1	TGTGCCAGCAGTTACTCAGGACAGGGGGCAAGTAATGAGCAGTTCTTC	CASSYSGQGASNEQFF
TRBV27	NA	13	TRBJ1-2	TRBD1	TGTGCCAGCAGTCGACAGGGGGTGGAAGGCTACACCTTC	CASSRQGVEGYTF
TRBV9	NA	13	TRBJ1-1	NA	TGTGCCAGCAGCACGACAGCAAACACTGAAGCTTTCTTT	CASSTTANTEAFF
TRBV3-1/TRBV3-2	once	15	TRBJ1-5	NA	TGTGCCAGCAGCCAAGATATTTCTAGCAATCAGCCCCAGCATTTT	CASSQDISSNQPQHF
TRBV5-1	NA	16	TRBJ2-1	NA	TGCGCCAGCAGCTTGGTGGCGGGGGCGACCTACAATGAGCAGTTCTTC	CASSLVAGATYNEQFF
TRBV5-1	NA	16	TRBJ2-1	TRBD2	TGCGCCAGCAGCTTACTAGCGCTGAGCTCCTACAATGAGCAGTTCTTC	CASSLLALSSYNEQFF
TRBV2	NA	13	TRBJ1-1	NA	TGTGCCAGCAGAGGACAGCCAAACACTGAAGCTTTCTTT	CASRGQPNTEAFF
TRBV7-8	once	15	TRBJ1-6	NA	TGTGCCAGCAGCTTAGGGGGGACCGAGAATTCACCCCTCCACTTT	CASSLGGTENSPLHF
TRBV11-3	few	16	TRBJ2-2	TRBD2	TGTGCCAGCAGCTTAGGCCTAGCGGGGGGCACCGGGGAGCTGTTTTTT	CASSLGLAGGTGELFF
TRBV27	NA	15	TRBJ1-6	NA	TGTGCCAGCAGTTCGGGGGGCAGCCATAATTCACCCCTCCACTTT	CASSSGGSHNSPLHF
TRBV2	once	13	TRBJ1-1	TRBD1	TGTGCCAGCAGTAGGACAGGGAGGGCTGAAGCTTTCTTT	CASSRTGRAEAFF
TRBV27	NA	15	TRBJ1-2	NA	TGTGCCAGCAGTTTAATGGGCAGTGGACCCTATGGCTACACCTTC	CASSLMGSGPYGYTF
TRBV9	NA	12	TRBJ1-1	NA	TGTGCCAGCAGAGGGGGAGGTACTGAAGCTTTCTTT	CASRGGGTEAFF
TRBV30	NA	16	TRBJ2-3	TRBD2	TGTGCCTGGAGTCGCGGACTAGCTGGAATGGCAGATACGCAGTATTTT	CAWSRGLAGMADTQYF
TRBV9	NA	14	TRBJ2-5	NA	TGTGCCAGCAGCGTATCGCAGGTCCAAGAGACCCAGTACTTC	CASSVSQVQETQYF
TRBV5-6	once	14	TRBJ1-5	NA	TGTGCCAGCAGCCTGCCGGGGGAAGGTCAGCCCCAGCATTTT	CASSLPGEGQPQHF
TRBV3-1/TRBV3-2	NA	15	TRBJ2-1	NA	TGTGCCAGCAGCCAATCCGGGGTCTCCTACAATGAGCAGTTCTTC	CASSQSGVSYNEQFF
TRBV27	NA	15	TRBJ2-1	NA	TGTGCCAGCAGTTTTGGAGGGAAGTCCTACAATGAGCAGTTCTTC	CASSFGGKSYNEQFF
TRBV6-4	once	15	TRBJ2-7	NA	TGTGCCAGCAGTGACTTTGTAAGGCCCACCTACGAGCAGTACTTC	CASSDFVRPTYEQYF
TRBV3-1/TRBV3-2	NA	12	TRBJ2-1	NA	TGTGCCAGCAGCAATCCCCGCGGGGAGCAGTTCTTC	CASSNPRGEQFF
TRBV12-3/TRBV12-4	NA	11	TRBJ1-1	NA	TGTGCCAGCACCCGTCGCACTGAAGCTTTCTTT	CASTRRTEAFF
TRBV4-1	NA	17	TRBJ1-2	TRBD1	TGCGCCAGCAGCTTTCGTAGTACAGGGGAATTGAGCTATGGCTACACCTTC	CASSFRSTGELSYGYTF
TRBV7-9	NA	15	TRBJ1-2	NA	TGTGCCAGCAGCTTCGTGGGTGGAGCTAACTATGGCTACACCTTC	CASSFVGGANYGYTF
TRBV19	NA	15	TRBJ2-1	NA	TGTGCCAGTAGTATTGCAGGCAGCTCCTACAATGAGCAGTTCTTC	CASSIAGSSYNEQFF
TRBV19	NA	13	TRBJ2-7	NA	TGTGCCAGTAGCCCCGGGGGCTTCTACGAGCAGTACTTC	CASSPGGFYEQYF
TRBV6-5	NA	13	TRBJ2-1	NA	TGTGCCAGCAGTCCCGGACAATTCAATGAGCAGTTCTTC	CASSPGQFNEQFF
TRBV11-3	NA	13	TRBJ1-2	NA	TGTGCCAGCAGCTTACAGCGGGACTATGGCTACACCTTC	CASSLQRDYGYTF
TRBV3-1/TRBV3-2	NA	18	TRBJ2-2	TRBD2	TGTGCCAGCAGCCCCCGGGGGGGTTTAGCGACCTTCTCCGGGGAGCTGTTTTTT	CASSPRGGLATFSGELFF
TRBV19	NA	16	TRBJ1-5	NA	TGTGCCAGTAGTTATTCGAGGGGGTTAAGGAATCAGCCCCAGCATTTT	CASSYSRGLRNQPQHF
TRBV5-6	NA	17	TRBJ2-2	TRBD2	TGTGCCAGCAGCTTGGTCGGGGGGACTAGCTCTCCCGGGGAGCTGTTTTTT	CASSLVGGTSSPGELFF
TRBV7-3	NA	15	TRBJ2-1	NA	TGTGCCAGCAGCCAAGGGACGGGGGACTACAATGAGCAGTTCTTC	CASSQGTGDYNEQFF
TRBV5-1	NA	14	TRBJ1-6	NA	TGCGCCAGCAGCTTGACAGTGGCGAATTCACCCCTCCACTTT	CASSLTVANSPLHF
TRBV5-6	few	15	TRBJ2-1	NA	TGTGCCAGCAGACGCGGGGGCCTTTCCTACAATGAGCAGTTCTTC	CASRRGGLSYNEQFF
TRBV2	NA	14	TRBJ2-5	NA	TGTGCCAGCAGTGGGATTTTGTACCAAGAGACCCAGTACTTC	CASSGILYQETQYF
TRBV10-2	NA	14	TRBJ1-2	TRBD1	TGCGCCAGCAGACCCCTTACAGGGGACTATGGCTACACCTTC	CASRPLTGDYGYTF
TRBV6-4	NA	15	TRBJ1-1	TRBD1	TGTGCCAGCAGTCCCTCCGGGACAGGGCTCACTGAAGCTTTCTTT	CASSPSGTGLTEAFF